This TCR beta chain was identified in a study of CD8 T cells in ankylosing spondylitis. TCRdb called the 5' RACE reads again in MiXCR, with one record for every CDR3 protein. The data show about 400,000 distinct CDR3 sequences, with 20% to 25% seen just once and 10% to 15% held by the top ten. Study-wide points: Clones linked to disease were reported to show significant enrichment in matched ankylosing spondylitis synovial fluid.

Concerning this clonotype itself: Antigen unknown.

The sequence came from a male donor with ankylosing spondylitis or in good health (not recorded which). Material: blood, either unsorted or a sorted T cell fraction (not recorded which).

The chain's CDR3 is CSAYQQGAHYEQYF. DNA of the CDR3: TGCAGTGCTTACCAACAGGGGGCCCACTACGAGCAGTACTTC. This sequence joins TRBV20-1 and TRBJ2-7; 9 nucleotides align to TRBD1. In germline, CDR1 is DFQATT, CDR2 SNEGSKA (reference sequence). The CDR3 runs to 14 residues. J gave up 3 bases and V 5 bases, and 8 bases lay outside the gene matches.